This T cell receptor beta chain was sequenced for a study of PD-1 blockade in classical Hodgkin lymphoma. About the research overall: Every 2 weeks, patients had 3 mg/kg nivolumab intravenously. Overall study results and limits: The origin of the repertoire differences remains undefined, with disease activity or prior therapy as possible causes. Researchers reported that CD4+ TCR diversity, though not CD8+, rose significantly by C4D1.

Assay used: immunoSEQ multiplex PCR; TCRdb lists only in-frame clones, some missing. The table includes about 24,000 clones, less than 75% detected once. With regard to this clone: The antigen is unknown.

Regarding time point: cycle 4 day 1 (C4D1), after 6 weeks of nivolumab. Each patient experienced a relapse that followed autologous stem cell transplantation, and brentuximab vedotin exposure varied. This receptor was identified in a human donor with classical Hodgkin lymphoma. The specimen was peripheral blood mononuclear cells (PBMCs), collected before the fourth cycle of nivolumab.

The CDR3 bases are TGTGCCAGCAGTGTTCGTCAGCGGGGGGGGCCGGGCGGTGAGCAGTTCTTC. Its translation is CASSVRQRGGPGGEQFF. The gene calls are TRBV6-1 and TRBJ2-1, with 10 bases matching TRBD2. This CDR3 contains 17 residues. Germline V CDR1 and CDR2: MNHNS, SASEGT. Unmatched junction bases numbered 15, after V lost 4 bases and J lost 9 bases.